This T cell receptor beta chain was sequenced in a study of molecular identifiers for immune sequencing clone quantification. TCRdb ran MiXCR on the PCR reads and lists one entry per CDR3 protein. The sample carries tens of thousands of distinct CDR3 sequences, around 25% recorded once. This clonotype was picked up many times. The CDR3 is 14 amino acids. The V gene lost 0 bases and the J gene lost 4 bases, with 9 bases spanning the gap. Germline CDR1 is MGHRA and CDR2 is YSYEKL. V gene TRBV4-1 combines with J gene TRBJ1-1; no clear D gene. Input material: naive CD8+ T cells from blood, with Jurkat cell RNA spiked in. Specified subset: FACS-sorted CD8+CD4-CCR7+CD45RA+ naive T cells. This TCR was recovered from a human donor in good health. Some libraries in this study had Jurkat cell RNA spiked in. The CDR3 spells CASSQDSVSTEAFF. DNA for the CDR3: TGCGCCAGCAGCCAAGATTCAGTCTCCACTGAAGCTTTCTTT.